This T cell receptor (beta chain) was obtained from a study of radiation and T cells in renal cell carcinoma. Treatment in this sample: 15 Gy SBRT to primary tumor, nephrectomy 4 weeks later. This clone was counted between two and nine times. Antigen unknown. Whole-study findings and limits: Compared with controls, irradiated tumors had more, larger dominant CDR3 motifs.

This CDR3 spans 15 amino acids. V lost 6 bases, J lost 5 bases, and 5 bases stayed unmatched. CDR1 MNHNS and CDR2 SASEGT come from the germline V gene. The data were produced by immunoSEQ multiplex PCR, yet TCRdb's version contains in-frame clones alone and is incomplete. The sample consists of 15,000 to 20,000 clones, 45% to 70% of them appearing once. The clonotype comes from a man aged 50-59 years with renal cell carcinoma. Sequenced here: tumor tissue, sampled from a patient whose treatment included radiotherapy and nephrectomy. V is TRBV6-1 and J is TRBJ2-2; 11 bases match TRBD2. This chain's CDR3 is CASSLSGGATGELFF. CDR3 DNA: TGTGCCAGCAGCCTTAGCGGGGGGGCGACCGGGGAGCTGTTTTTT.